This passage covers 13 T cell receptor beta chains from one sample sequenced in a study of cytomegalovirus exposure and HLA in healthy donors. The study ran its PCR with 60 Vbeta and 13 Jbeta primers. Clones were read by immunoSEQ multiplex PCR, and TCRdb kept only the in-frame ones, dropping some. The table has 55,000 to 85,000 clones, 75% to 85% seen once. The sequencing input was PBMCs. These receptors were obtained from a man between 18 and 35 years old in good health and CMV-seropositive.

V gene TRBV7-2 combines with J gene TRBJ2-5; D remains unclear. V was pared by 4 bases and J by 1 base, with 10 bases between. Germline V gives CDR1 SGHTA, CDR2 FQGNSA. The CDR3 contains 14 residues. CDR3 coding DNA: TGTGCCAGCAGCTCCGAGCCACCCCAAGAGACCCAGTACTTC. It yields the protein CASSSEPPQETQYF.

Details on this clone: The DNA is omitted, as the CDR3 cannot be located on it reliably, and the CDR3 follows TCRdb's listing. V is TRBV27 and J is TRBJ1-5. CDR1 and CDR2 from the germline V gene are MNHEY and SMNVEV (reference sequence). Counting both end residues, the CDR3 totals 13 amino acids. CDR3 residues: CASSSSGNQPQHF.

The chain links TRBV2 to TRBJ1-5; 7 nucleotides match TRBD1. J was trimmed by 1 base and V by 7 bases; bases with no gene match: 4. The CDR3 length is 14 residues. CDR1 and CDR2 from the germline V gene are SNHLY and FYNNEI. The CDR3 DNA sequence: TGTGCCAGCAATCAAGGGGGCAGCAATCAGCCCCAGCATTTT. This translates into CASNQGGSNQPQHF.

V usage is TRBV6-5 and J usage is TRBJ1-2, with 9 bases identical to TRBD1. In germline, CDR1 is MNHEY, CDR2 SVGAGI. V gave up 7 bases and J gave up 4 bases; unmatched junction bases: 10. The CDR3 extends over 15 amino acids. The CDR3 DNA is TGTGCCAGCATCCCACGGGACAGGGTTTCCTATGGCTACACCTTC. This sequence encodes CASIPRDRVSYGYTF.

The chain carries TRBV29-1 and TRBJ1-1, with a weak D call TRBD1 (5 bases). The V gene's germline CDR1 is SQVTM and CDR2 ANQGSEA. CDR3 length: 12 residues. V lost 7 bases, J lost 5 bases, and 14 bases lay in between. The DNA of the CDR3 is TGCAGCGGTAAACGGGGGGGGACTGAAGCTTTCTTT. Protein: CSGKRGGTEAFF. Filled out from reference TRBV29-1 and TRBJ1-1, the complete variable domain reads SAVISQKPSRDICQRGTSLTIQCQVDSQVTMMFWYRQQPGQSLTLIATANQGSEATYESGFVIDKFPISRPNLTFSTLTVSNMSPEDSSIYLCSGKRGGTEAFFGQGTRLTVV.

The chain carries TRBV18 and TRBJ2-6; maybe TRBD1 (5 bases). The V gene lost 3 bases and the J gene lost 2 bases, with 8 bases spanning the gap. Germline CDR1 reads KGHSH; CDR2 reads LQKENI. The CDR3 has 15 residues. The CDR3 nucleotides read TGTGCCAGCTCACCGGGCAGGGCTGGGGCCAACGTCCTGACTTTC. This sequence encodes CASSPGRAGANVLTF. Drawing the rest from reference TRBV18 and TRBJ2-6, the complete variable domain is NAGVMQNPRHLVRRRGQEARLRCSPMKGHSHVYWYRQLPEEGLKFMVYLQKENIIDESGMPKERFSAEFPKEGPSILRIQQVVRGDSAAYFCASSPGRAGANVLTFGAGSRLTVL.

The chain recombines TRBV30 with TRBJ1-5; D is undetermined. Deletions cut 3 bases from V and 5 bases from J, with 14 bases between. CDR1 and CDR2 (germline): GTSNPN, SVGIG (reference sequence). The CDR3 loop spans 14 amino acids. DNA of the CDR3: TGTGCCTGGAGCCGAGCCATTGCGGATCAGCCCCAGCATTTT. It is translated as CAWSRAIADQPQHF.

This clone was observed a single time. The chain joins TRBV25-1 to TRBJ2-3; perhaps TRBD2 as D (5 bases). The CDR3 is made up of 15 amino acids. CDR1 and CDR2 from the germline V gene are MGHDK and SYGVNS. V gave up 1 base and J gave up 3 bases, with 11 bases separating them. The CDR3 here is CASSEFAGETDTQYF. The CDR3 nucleotides read TGTGCCAGCAGTGAATTTGCCGGGGAGACAGATACGCAGTATTTT.

V gene TRBV29-1 combines with J gene TRBJ1-1; 9 positions agree with TRBD1. V shed 4 bases and J 5 bases; nucleotides not matched to a gene: 5. Germline-derived CDR1 and CDR2 are SQVTM and ANQGSEA. The CDR3 is made up of 13 amino acids. This CDR3 is CSVARTGETEAFF. The CDR3, as DNA: TGCAGCGTTGCCCGGACAGGGGAGACTGAAGCTTTCTTT.

The rearrangement joins TRBV6-5 to TRBJ2-2; D is unclear. Trimming shortened V by 2 bases and J by 5 bases, and 9 bases separated the two germline ends. Germline V gene data show CDR1 as MNHEY and CDR2 as SVGAGI. There are 14 residues in the CDR3. The CDR3 loop is CASSYTTQTGELFF. The CDR3 DNA sequence: TGTGCCAGCAGTTACACAACCCAAACCGGGGAGCTGTTTTTT.

V and J are TRBV30 and TRBJ2-3; 7 bases fit TRBD2. V lost 2 bases, J lost 1 base, and 3 bases stayed unmatched. The CDR3 contains 14 residues. Per the germline V gene, CDR1 is GTSNPN and CDR2 is SVGIG (reference sequence). This CDR3 is CAWSPLAGTDTQYF. CDR3 DNA sequence: TGTGCCTGGAGTCCCCTAGCGGGCACAGATACGCAGTATTTT.

The chain recombines TRBV28 with TRBJ1-4; D call uncertain. There are 12 residues in the CDR3. V shed 5 bases and J shed 4 bases, with 5 bases lying between them. Germline V gene data show CDR1 as MDHEN and CDR2 as SYDVKM. The CDR3 DNA reads as TGTGCCAGCAGTCATTTTAATGAAAAACTGTTTTTT. Translated: CASSHFNEKLFF.

This clone was observed a handful of times. The chain links TRBV5-1 to TRBJ2-3; 8 bases line up with TRBD2. The germline CDR1 and CDR2 sequences are SGHRS and YFSETQ. This CDR3 is built from 15 residues. The V segment lost 9 bases and the J segment 1 base; nucleotides outside the gene matches: 10. In nucleotides, the CDR3 is TGCGCCAACTCTATTAGCGGGGACCGCACAGATACGCAGTATTTT. Protein: CANSISGDRTDTQYF.